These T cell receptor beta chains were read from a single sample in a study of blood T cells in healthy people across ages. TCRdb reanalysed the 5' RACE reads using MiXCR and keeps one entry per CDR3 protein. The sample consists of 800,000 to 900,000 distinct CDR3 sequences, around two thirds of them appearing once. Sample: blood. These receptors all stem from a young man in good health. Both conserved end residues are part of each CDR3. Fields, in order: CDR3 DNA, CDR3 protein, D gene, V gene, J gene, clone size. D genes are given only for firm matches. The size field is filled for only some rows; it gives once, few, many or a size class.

TGCGCCAGCAGCTTTACAGGGGACGCGGTTTATGAGCAGTTCTTC	CASSFTGDAVYEQFF	TRBD1	TRBV5-1	TRBJ2-1	.
TGTGCCAGCAGCCTACAGGGGTACTCTTCCTATGGCTACACCTTC	CASSLQGYSSYGYTF	TRBD1	TRBV3-1	TRBJ1-2	once
TGCGCCAGCAGCCCACTCCTAGCGGGGACCCTGGATACGCAGTATTTT	CASSPLLAGTLDTQYF	TRBD2	TRBV5-1	TRBJ2-3	.
TGTGCCAGCAGCCAAGAGAGGGCGGATCCACCCCTCCACTTT	CASSQERADPPLHF	.	TRBV4-2	TRBJ1-6	.
TGTGCCAGCAGCGTAGGGGGCGCCTTAATAGAGGAGACCCAGTACTTC	CASSVGGALIEETQYF	.	TRBV9	TRBJ2-5	.
TGTGCCAGCAGTTACTCGGGTGATCCCTACGAGCAGTACTTC	CASSYSGDPYEQYF	.	TRBV6-2/TRBV6-3	TRBJ2-7	.
TGTGCCAGCAGCTTAGCGAGGCTAGCAGATACGCAGTATTTT	CASSLARLADTQYF	.	TRBV11-2	TRBJ2-3	.
TGCGCCAGCAGCCAAGTACTAGCTACAGGGTATGGCTACACCTTC	CASSQVLATGYGYTF	.	TRBV4-3	TRBJ1-2	.
TGTGCCAGCAGTTACTCCGCGACTAGCGGAGGAGATACGCAGTATTTT	CASSYSATSGGDTQYF	TRBD2	TRBV6-2/TRBV6-3	TRBJ2-3	.
TGTGCCATCACACAGGGGGACTATGGCTACACCTTC	CAITQGDYGYTF	TRBD1	TRBV10-3	TRBJ1-2	.
TGTGCCAGCAGCTTGGAGGTAGGAACCGATACGCAGTATTTT	CASSLEVGTDTQYF	.	TRBV5-6	TRBJ2-3	.
TGTGCCAGCAGTGATAATTGGGGGGAGAGAGAAAAACTGTTTTTT	CASSDNWGEREKLFF	.	TRBV25-1	TRBJ1-4	.
TGTGCCAGCAGTAGGGACAGTCGGAACACTGAAGCTTTCTTT	CASSRDSRNTEAFF	TRBD1	TRBV6-5	TRBJ1-1	.
TGCAGTGGTCGCGAGGGGGAGCAGTACTTC	CSGREGEQYF	.	TRBV20-1	TRBJ2-7	once
TGCAGTGCCCCTAGAGAGGGGACTTGGTCCTACGAGCAGTACTTC	CSAPREGTWSYEQYF	.	TRBV20-1	TRBJ2-7	many
TGCGCCAGCAGCCCAGGGACAGTAACCAGCTATGGCTACACCTTC	CASSPGTVTSYGYTF	TRBD1	TRBV4-3	TRBJ1-2	.
TGCAGCGTTGAAGGGGGACTAGCATATAATGAGCAGTTCTTC	CSVEGGLAYNEQFF	TRBD2	TRBV29-1	TRBJ2-1	few
TGTGCCAGCCCCGGGACTAGCGGTCAAGAGACCCAGTTCTTC	CASPGTSGQETQFF	TRBD2	TRBV7-8	TRBJ2-1	.
TGCAGTGCCCCCAGCGGCCAAAGGAATGAGCAGTTCTTC	CSAPSGQRNEQFF	.	TRBV20-1	TRBJ2-1	.
TGCGCCAGCAGCCAAGATTCGGGGCGCAACCAGCCCCAGCATTTT	CASSQDSGRNQPQHF	.	TRBV4-1	TRBJ1-5	.
TGCAGTGCTAGAGATCCGGGGACAGGGTTCACCACTGAAGCTTTCTTT	CSARDPGTGFTTEAFF	TRBD1	TRBV20-1	TRBJ1-1	.
TGTGCCACCAGCAGAGATTCCGAGACAGGGGTCCCCCTCTCCTACAATGAGCAGTTCTTC	CATSRDSETGVPLSYNEQFF	TRBD1	TRBV15	TRBJ2-1	few
TGTGCCAGCAGCGTTGGTAGGGGCGCTTCAAGACTTACTAATGAAAAACTGTTTTTT	CASSVGRGASRLTNEKLFF	.	TRBV9	TRBJ1-4	.
TGTGCCAGCAGCCCAGGGACAGCGAAAGAGACCCAGTACTTC	CASSPGTAKETQYF	TRBD1	TRBV7-2	TRBJ2-5	.
TGCGCCAGCAGCCTGGGGCTGGGACAGGGGCACTCTGGGGCCAACGTCCTGACTTTC	CASSLGLGQGHSGANVLTF	TRBD1	TRBV4-3	TRBJ2-6	.
TGTGCCAGCAGCGAACAGGGACAGCCCTATGGCTACACCTTC	CASSEQGQPYGYTF	TRBD1	TRBV9	TRBJ1-2	.
TGCGCCAGCAGCCAAGATCTGGGTTTAGCCAAAAACATTCAGTACTTC	CASSQDLGLAKNIQYF	.	TRBV4-3	TRBJ2-4	.
TGTGCCATCAGTGAGTCTATACTAGCGGGCCCCTACAATGAGCAGTTCTTC	CAISESILAGPYNEQFF	TRBD2	TRBV10-3	TRBJ2-1	.
TGTGCCACCGGACGGGGGAGCGCAGATACGCAGTATTTT	CATGRGSADTQYF	.	TRBV24-1	TRBJ2-3	once
TGTGCCAGCAGCCAACCCACCGAAACAGGGAACTATGGCTACACCTTC	CASSQPTETGNYGYTF	.	TRBV7-9	TRBJ1-2	.
TGTGCCACCAGTGAGCTACAGGGATTCGGCACAGATACGCAGTATTTT	CATSELQGFGTDTQYF	.	TRBV24-1	TRBJ2-3	.
TGCAGCGTACCCGACCCGGGCAGCTATGGCTACACCTTC	CSVPDPGSYGYTF	.	TRBV29-1	TRBJ1-2	.
TGCAGTGCTCTAAACAGGGTAGCAACTAATGAAAGACTGTTTTTT	CSALNRVATNERLFF	.	TRBV20-1	TRBJ1-4	.
TGTGCCAGCAGCGCGCCTGACAGGGGTGACACAGATACGCAGTATTTT	CASSAPDRGDTDTQYF	TRBD1	TRBV9	TRBJ2-3	.
TGCGCCAGCAGCCGCTTAGCGGTCAGCTCCTACAATGAGCAGTTCTTC	CASSRLAVSSYNEQFF	.	TRBV4-3	TRBJ2-1	few
TGTGCCATCAGCCCGGCCACTAGCGGGGGGGCCACAGATACGCAGTATTTT	CAISPATSGGATDTQYF	TRBD2	TRBV10-3	TRBJ2-3	.
TGTGCCAGCAGGGACAGCCCGTTCGGGACCCAGTACTTC	CASRDSPFGTQYF	.	TRBV5-6	TRBJ2-5	.
TGTGCCAGCAGGTTAAACGGGGCCTCCTACGAGCAGTACTTC	CASRLNGASYEQYF	.	TRBV7-9	TRBJ2-7	.
TGTGCCAGCAGCTTAGGGGACAGGGGGTTACCCAATGAGCAGTTCTTC	CASSLGDRGLPNEQFF	TRBD1	TRBV7-9	TRBJ2-1	.
TGTGCCGCGGGCGGTTATTCCTACGAGCAGTACTTC	CAAGGYSYEQYF	.	TRBV7-8	TRBJ2-7	.